This record concerns one T cell receptor (beta chain) sequence. Its target antigen remains unknown. No per-base quality is available; no much larger clone lies one base away. This entry is derived from a study of T-cell memory formation after mild COVID-19 (dated by TCRdb to the early 2020s). With respect to the entire study: Most TCR sequence clusters were specific to one of the two donors. In a couple of donors, T-cell clones that expanded and contracted after mild COVID-19 were tracked by sequencing TCRalpha and TCRbeta repertoires over time. Two young, previously healthy adult volunteers, one female and one male, were included in the cohort.

Ficoll-Paque density gradient centrifugation was used to isolate PBMCs. The run used an Illumina NovaSeq 6000. cDNA libraries for TCRalpha and TCRbeta were prepared by 5'RACE using constant-segment primers, with sample barcodes and unique molecular identifiers added. Trizol reagent was used to extract RNA from every sample. Library amplification was performed in two PCR steps, and a second sample barcode and Illumina TruSeq adapters were introduced in the second step. Sequencing of libraries was performed on an Illumina NovaSeq with 2 x 150 bp paired-end reads. In the source study's methods: With migec v1.2.7, reads were demultiplexed and then collapsed into UMI-guided consensus sequences. Using mixcr v2.1.11, UMI consensuses were aligned to TRA and TRB V and J templates and then assembled into clonotypes. A clonotype was counted as expanded or contracted only if both edgeR and NoisET called the change significant, with noise models trained on biological replicates. For edgeR calls, the cutoffs were a false discovery rate-adjusted p below 0.01 and a log2 fold-change threshold of 1. As an exploratory analysis of dynamics, max-normalized trajectories of the 1000 most abundant clonotypes were examined with PCA combined with hierarchical clustering. Separately sequenced CD4+ and CD8+ repertoires were used to assign the CD4 or CD8 phenotype of responding clones. Using fastp trimming at Q25 and MiXCR clonotype assembly, TCRdb reanalyzed the public sequencing data and kept in-frame beta chains. Records with the same CDR3 protein are collapsed into one entry carrying the most frequent genes and DNA. None of the V and J calls come from the authors' own analysis; TCRdb made them. This sample gives fewer than 500,000 distinct CDR3 sequences in total; roughly 25% of them show up just once. The ten largest clones capture around 12% of the sample.

Broader findings and caveats from the paper: Contracting CD4+ clones turned up mainly in the CM and EM memory subsets, whereas EMRA was where CD8+ clones were enriched. Some responding clones were found in pre-infection memory, which suggests that pre-existing cross-reactive memory T cells took part in the SARS-CoV-2 response. Only two mild cases were covered by the study, and larger cohorts that include severe cases with pre-infection samples were considered necessary. The second-wave clones that peaked on day 37 were not confirmed to be SARS-CoV-2 specific. Clones contracting from day 15 to 85 had balanced CD4/CD8 phenotypes, while a second wave expanding from day 15 to 37 was biased towards CD4+.

The V and J ends are trimmed by 11 bases and 1 base, leaving 14 bases between them. According to the germline V gene (reference sequence), CDR1 reads LNHNV and CDR2 reads YYDKDF. CDR3 length: 13 amino acids, cysteine to phenylalanine. Only the CDR3 region is kept as DNA, spanning 39 bases read in frame from base 1. This clonotype was obtained from an adult woman who had mild COVID-19 (a few samples of this study predate the infection). The sample titles of this study are shuffled in the database, so cell type and time point are left out; the donor was told from shared clones. The sequence links TRBV15 to TRBJ1-1; matching of 5 bases hints at TRBD1 as the D gene. The sequenced sample was PBMCs or a T cell subset sorted from them (not recorded which). The CDR3 region reads CASGDGPNTEAFF. DNA sequence: TGTGCCTCCGGGGACGGGCCGAACACTGAAGCTTTCTTT.